What follows are 27 T cell receptor beta chains derived from one specimen sequenced in a study of blood T cell repertoires in COVID-19. The assay was immunoSEQ multiplex PCR, and TCRdb's table has in-frame clones only and misses some. The table has some 170,000 clones, about 90% seen once; the top ten hold around 1.2%. Sequencing was done on a sample of PBMCs or T cells enriched from blood (not recorded which). The receptors here all came from a human donor with acute COVID-19. The donor label of this sample is uncertain.

The rearrangement uses TRBV2 and TRBJ1-4; the match to TRBD1 covers 11 bases. The V gene end was trimmed by 8 bases and the J gene end by 6 bases; junction bases not matched to a gene: 5. The CDR3 loop spans 14 amino acids. CDR1 SNHLY and CDR2 FYNNEI come from the germline V gene. The chain's CDR3 is CASLGTGGDEKLFF. For the CDR3, the DNA is TGTGCCAGCCTCGGGACAGGGGGGGATGAAAAACTGTTTTTT. Using reference TRBV2 and TRBJ1-4 for the parts outside the CDR3, the full variable domain is EPEVTQTPSHQVTQMGQEVILRCVPISNHLYFYWYRQILGQKVEFLVSFYNNEISEKSEIFDDQFSVERPDGSNFTLKIRSTKLEDSAMYFCASLGTGGDEKLFFGSGTQLSVL.

The J gene is TRBJ2-7, the V gene TRBV10-3, with D hard to call. Germline CDR1 and CDR2: ENHRY and SYGVKD. The V end was cut by 3 bases, the J end by 12 bases, with 15 bases between. The CDR3 has 12 residues. This CDR3 is CAISEGVERRYF. The CDR3, as DNA: TGTGCCATCAGTGAAGGAGTGGAGAGACGGTACTTC.

The chain couples TRBV11-3 to TRBJ2-6; 8 bases are shared with TRBD1. Unmatched junction bases numbered 3, after V lost 1 base and J lost 1 base. Germline V gene sequence: CDR1 SGHNT, CDR2 YENEEA. This CDR3 spans 17 amino acids. This CDR3 reads CASSLGQGSSGANVLTF. The CDR3 DNA follows: TGTGCCAGCAGCTTAGGACAGGGGAGTTCTGGGGCCAACGTCCTGACTTTC.

This sequence joins TRBV19 and TRBJ1-6; 8 bases match TRBD1. V dropped 3 bases and J dropped 10; count of bases not matched to a gene: 5. The germline V gene has CDR1 LNHDA and CDR2 SQIVND (reference sequence). CDR3 length: 14 residues. CDR3 DNA sequence: TGTGCCAGTAGTATGGGGACAGGAGGGTCACCCCTCCACTTT. This sequence encodes CASSMGTGGSPLHF. The variable domain in full, completed from reference TRBV19 and TRBJ1-6, reads DGGITQSPKYLFRKEGQNVTLSCEQNLNHDAMYWYRQDPGQGLRLIYYSQIVNDFQKGDIAEGYSVSREKKESFPLTVTSAQKNPTAFYLCASSMGTGGSPLHFGNGTRLTVT.

The V and J genes are TRBV7-3 and TRBJ1-6, with D possibly TRBD1 on 6 matching bases. The V and J ends lost 5 bases and 2 bases respectively, with 19 bases between them. Germline V gene data show CDR1 as SGHTA and CDR2 as FQGTGA. The CDR3 length is 18 residues. In DNA form, the CDR3 reads TGTGCCAGCAGCCCGAGAGGTCCGGGGGGCCCCTATAATTCACCCCTCCACTTT. Protein product: CASSPRGPGGPYNSPLHF. The entire variable domain, with the rest obtained from reference TRBV7-3 and TRBJ1-6, is as follows: GAGVSQTPSNKVTEKGKYVELRCDPISGHTALYWYRQSLGQGPEFLIYFQGTGAADDSGLPNDRFFAVRPEGSVSTLKIQRTERGDSAVYLCASSPRGPGGPYNSPLHFGNGTRLTVT.

The chain combines TRBV5-1 with TRBJ1-2, with 9 bases lining up with TRBD1. J was trimmed by 4 bases and V by 1 base; bases with no gene match: 5. The CDR3 is 15 residues long. CDR1 is SGHRS and CDR2 is YFSETQ in the germline V gene. The CDR3 coding sequence is TGCGCCAGCAGCTTGACAGGGGGCTTCAGCTATGGCTACACCTTC. This translates into CASSLTGGFSYGYTF.

The genes are TRBV27 and TRBJ2-7; 7 nucleotides agree with TRBD2. This CDR3 has 16 residues. J lost 1 base, V lost 2 bases, and 8 bases had no gene match. Germline CDR1 is MNHEY and CDR2 is SMNVEV (reference sequence). This chain's CDR3 is CASSLRGVSGSYEQYF. The CDR3, as DNA: TGTGCCAGCAGTTTACGGGGGGTAAGCGGGTCCTACGAGCAGTACTTC.

The sample holds one count of this clone. The chain carries TRBV7-2 and TRBJ1-3; D call uncertain. Trimming pared 1 base from V and 4 bases from J, leaving 8 bases between. CDR3 length equals 14 residues. Per the germline V gene, CDR1 is SGHTA and CDR2 is FQGNSA. CDR3 nucleotide sequence: TGTGCCAGCAGCTTAGAACAGAGCGGAAACACCATATATTTT. The encoded protein is CASSLEQSGNTIYF.

The chain joins TRBV18 to TRBJ1-2; D possibly corresponds to TRBD1 (6 bases). V shed 3 bases and J shed 4 bases, with 15 bases lying between them. CDR1 is KGHSH and CDR2 is LQKENI in the germline V gene. This CDR3 region has 15 residues. In DNA form, the CDR3 reads TGTGCCAGCTCACCTTCCGCAGGGGTTGCCTATGGCTACACCTTC. It codes for CASSPSAGVAYGYTF.

V is TRBV7-3 and J is TRBJ2-7; D may be TRBD2 (5 bases). The CDR3 has 15 amino acids. The V end lost 1 base, the J end lost 3 bases, and 13 bases lay between the germline ends. Looked up from germline, CDR1 is SGHTA and CDR2 is FQGTGA. CDR3 bases: TGTGCCAGCAGCTTAAACCCCACTGCGGGCTACGAGCAGTACTTC. As protein: CASSLNPTAGYEQYF.

V and J are TRBV19 and TRBJ2-5; D call uncertain. CDR1 and CDR2 (germline): LNHDA, SQIVND (reference sequence). The CDR3 totals 13 residues. Trimming pared 3 bases from V and 3 bases from J, leaving 8 bases between. The CDR3 protein is CASSMREEETQYF. The CDR3 DNA reads as TGTGCCAGTAGTATGCGAGAAGAAGAGACCCAGTACTTC.

The sample holds a few counts of this clone. The chain is built from TRBV19 and TRBJ1-4, with D tentatively TRBD1 (5 bases). This CDR3 has 15 residues. V lost 6 bases and J lost 7, with 18 bases in between. Germline V gene lookup returns CDR1 LNHDA and CDR2 SQIVND (reference sequence). This chain's CDR3 is CASSPASGRFEKLFF. In DNA, the CDR3 is TGTGCCAGTAGCCCCGCCTCAGGGAGGTTTGAAAAACTGTTTTTT.

The rearrangement links TRBV18 to TRBJ2-2; D is perhaps TRBD1 (5 bases). The V and J ends lost 0 bases and 5 bases respectively, with 13 bases between them. The CDR3 extends over 16 amino acids. From germline, CDR1 is KGHSH and CDR2 LQKENI. The CDR3 loop is CASSPPSRVKTGELFF. Written as DNA, the CDR3 is TGTGCCAGCTCACCACCGAGCAGGGTGAAGACCGGGGAGCTGTTTTTT.

The chain joins TRBV7-3 to TRBJ2-1; TRBD1 matches at 8 bases. The CDR3 covers 13 residues. After removal of 4 bases from V and 10 bases from J, the junction contained 6 bases not matched to a gene. The germline gives CDR1 SGHTA, CDR2 FQGTGA. The CDR3 DNA reads as TGTGCCAGCAGCTCCGGACAGGGCCGGGAGCAGTTCTTC. Translation: CASSSGQGREQFF.

The genes are TRBV5-4 and TRBJ2-1; 12 bases are shared with TRBD2. Germline CDR1 SGHNT, CDR2 YYREEE (reference sequence). CDR3 length: 15 amino acids. V was clipped by 4 bases and J by 7 bases; unmatched bases: 6. The CDR3, as DNA: TGTGCCAGCAGCGAGACTAGCGGGGGAGTGAATGAGCAGTTCTTC. It translates to CASSETSGGVNEQFF.

The chain employs TRBV3-1 (or the pseudogene TRBV3-2) and TRBJ2-7; TRBD2 might be the D (7 bases). The CDR3 contains 15 residues. Trimming left V 0 bases short and J 6 bases short, with 15 bases between. The V gene's germline CDR1 is LGHDT and CDR2 YNNKEL (reference sequence). For the CDR3, the DNA is TGTGCCAGCAGCCAAGATCGGCCGGGGGGCATCGAGCAGTACTTC. Residues: CASSQDRPGGIEQYF.

V and J are TRBV10-3 and TRBJ1-1; no clear D gene. V was clipped by 6 bases and J by 11 bases, with 22 bases between them. The CDR3 length is 14 residues. The germline gives CDR1 ENHRY, CDR2 SYGVKD. CDR3 amino acids: CAISGDATREGAFF. Written as DNA, the CDR3 is TGTGCCATCAGCGGAGATGCGACACGGGAAGGTGCTTTCTTT.

The genes are TRBV4-3 and TRBJ2-3; TRBD2 might be the D (6 bases). The V end was cut by 3 bases, the J end by 1 base, with 11 bases between. Per germline, CDR1 LGHNA and CDR2 YSLEER. The CDR3 runs to 15 residues. CDR3 sequence: CASSQLPGGTDTQYF. CDR3 coding DNA: TGCGCCAGCAGCCAGCTGCCGGGAGGCACAGATACGCAGTATTTT.

This clone was recorded a few times. V gene TRBV27 combines with J gene TRBJ2-5, with D perhaps TRBD1 (5 bases). With 4 bases removed from V and 5 bases from J, the gap between germline ends came to 11 bases. Germline CDR1 MNHEY, CDR2 SMNVEV (reference sequence). The CDR3 consists of 13 residues. The chain's CDR3 is CASSWTSLETQYF. The DNA of the CDR3 is TGTGCCAGCAGTTGGACATCTTTGGAGACCCAGTACTTC.

This clone was observed once. The chain is built from TRBV30 and TRBJ1-2; no clear D. V lost 1 base, J lost 4 bases, and 7 bases lay in between. This CDR3 spans 12 amino acids. Germline V CDR1 and CDR2: GTSNPN, SVGIG (reference sequence). The CDR3 reads CAWSAGIYGYTF. The CDR3 DNA reads as TGTGCCTGGAGTGCCGGGATCTATGGCTACACCTTC.

The count of this clone is one. The gene calls are TRBV7-3 and TRBJ2-7, with D unresolved. Germline V gives CDR1 SGHTA, CDR2 FQGTGA. V was clipped by 2 bases and J by 6 bases, with 11 bases between them. The CDR3 has 13 residues. The CDR3: CASSLGAAREQYF. CDR3 bases: TGTGCCAGCAGCTTAGGTGCGGCGCGCGAGCAGTACTTC.

A note on this clone: Its ends do not fully match the called genes, so a read error is possible. This chain links TRBV30 with TRBJ2-2; 9 nucleotides match TRBD2. Germline V gives CDR1 GTSNPN, CDR2 SVGIG (reference sequence). The CDR3 extends over 15 amino acids. The CDR3 protein is CAWSSGGSNTGELFF. The CDR3 region has the DNA TGTGCCTGGAGTAGCGGGGGGTCGAACACCGGAGAGCTGTTTTTT.

The chain carries TRBV7-9 and TRBJ2-5; 8 bases are shared with TRBD1. CDR3 size: 14 residues. The germline CDR1 and CDR2 sequences are SEHNR and FQNEAQ (reference sequence). Losses at the gene ends were 1 base for V and 5 bases for J; bases not matched to a gene: 3. CDR3 protein: CASSLGPGGETQYF. CDR3 DNA sequence: TGTGCCAGCAGCTTAGGGCCAGGGGGCGAGACCCAGTACTTC.

The rearrangement uses TRBV2 and TRBJ2-7; D ambiguous. From germline, CDR1 is SNHLY and CDR2 FYNNEI. The V gene lost 0 bases and the J gene lost 3 bases, with 9 bases spanning the gap. The CDR3 loop spans 14 amino acids. The CDR3 region is CASSEAVQNYEQYF. CDR3 nucleotides: TGTGCCAGCAGTGAAGCGGTGCAGAACTACGAGCAGTACTTC.

This chain links TRBV6-5 with TRBJ1-1, with D possibly being TRBD1 (5 bases). The CDR3 contains 12 residues. V lost 3 bases to trimming and J lost 7 bases, with 9 bases between them. Germline CDR1 MNHEY, CDR2 SVGAGI. The CDR3 DNA is TGTGCCAGCAGTTATCGGGGGGATGAAGCTTTCTTT. Translation gives CASSYRGDEAFF.

The chain combines TRBV29-1 with TRBJ1-1; TRBD1 agrees at 10 bases. The CDR3 has 13 residues. Germline loops: CDR1 SQVTM, CDR2 ANQGSEA. V dropped 7 bases and J dropped 1; count of bases not matched to a gene: 3. The DNA for the CDR3 is TGCAGCGGGACAGGGGGAAGGAACACTGAAGCTTTCTTT. Amino acid sequence: CSGTGGRNTEAFF.

The genes are TRBV19 and TRBJ1-5, with 10 bases fitting TRBD1. CDR1 is LNHDA and CDR2 is SQIVND in the germline V gene (reference sequence). With V trimmed by 5 bases and J by 7 bases, 5 bases remained unmatched. The CDR3 is 14 amino acids. This CDR3 reads CASSPDRGDQPQHF. In nucleotides, the CDR3 is TGTGCCAGTAGTCCGGACAGGGGGGACCAGCCCCAGCATTTT.